The clone carrying this TCR beta chain showed up many times. Within the sample, other DNA sequences also encode this same CDR3. It was at deep level that the assay was run. Several immunoSEQ plates held equal portions of the genomic DNA taken from each subset. Repertoires were generated with immunoSEQ multiplex PCR, while TCRdb's copy carries only in-frame clones and drops some. The table lists nearly 500,000 clones, about 82% of them singletons. The sample comes from a study of shared clonotypes between healthy human individuals. Germline V lookup: CDR1 MNHNS, CDR2 SASEGT. The V end lost 3 bases, the J end lost 0 bases, and 6 bases lay between the germline ends. The CDR3 is 14 amino acids.

Sequenced material: PBMCs. V usage is TRBV6-1 and J usage is TRBJ2-1; no clear D. This sequence originates from a middle-aged woman in good health. Some clones in this sample may be carry-over from other donors' samples. The CDR3 protein is CASSDWSSYNEQFF. CDR3 sequence (DNA): TGTGCCAGCAGTGATTGGAGCTCCTACAATGAGCAGTTCTTC.